A selection of T cell receptor beta chains follows, all from one sample in a study of T cells in localized non-small cell lung cancer. The data were produced by immunoSEQ multiplex PCR, yet TCRdb's version contains in-frame clones alone and is incomplete. The sample includes approximately 61,000 clones, 80% to 90% of them seen just once. Sample: peripheral blood, taken before any cancer treatment. The receptors originated from a woman aged 40 to 75 with stage I lung adenocarcinoma. Both conserved end residues are part of each CDR3. D genes are given only for firm matches. The size of a clone is reported for some rows only, either as once, few or many, or as a class for expanded clones.

D: .; V: TRBV30; J: TRBJ1-2; size: .; CDR3: CACTDSPYGYTF; DNA: TGTGCCTGTACGGACAGCCCTTATGGCTACACCTTC
D: .; V: TRBV5-1; J: TRBJ1-2; size: .; CDR3: CASSSRDSNYGYTF; DNA: TGCGCCAGCAGCTCCCGGGATTCTAACTATGGCTACACCTTC
D: TRBD1; V: TRBV6-5; J: TRBJ1-2; size: .; CDR3: CASSPGQGGYGYTF; DNA: TGTGCCAGCAGTCCAGGACAGGGGGGCTATGGCTACACCTTC
D: TRBD1; V: TRBV2; J: TRBJ1-1; size: .; CDR3: CASSVGTAPNTEAFF; DNA: TGTGCCAGCAGTGTGGGGACAGCCCCGAACACTGAAGCTTTCTTT
D: TRBD1; V: TRBV6-4; J: TRBJ1-5; size: once; CDR3: CASSGGTGGNQPQHF; DNA: TGTGCCAGCAGTGGGGGGACAGGGGGCAATCAGCCCCAGCATTTT
D: TRBD1; V: TRBV5-6; J: TRBJ1-6; size: .; CDR3: CASRTGFNSPLHF; DNA: TGTGCCAGTAGGACAGGGTTTAATTCACCCCTCCACTTT
D: .; V: TRBV9; J: TRBJ2-1; size: .; CDR3: CASSVQGHNEQFF; DNA: TGTGCCAGCAGCGTACAGGGCCACAATGAGCAGTTCTTC
D: .; V: TRBV5-5; J: TRBJ2-7; size: few; CDR3: CASSLTRGALEEQYF; DNA: TGTGCCAGCAGCTTGACCAGGGGGGCGCTAGAAGAGCAGTACTTC
D: .; V: TRBV9; J: TRBJ1-2; size: .; CDR3: CASSLPGFGYTF; DNA: TGTGCCAGCAGCCTCCCAGGTTTTGGCTACACCTTC
D: TRBD1; V: TRBV7-2; J: TRBJ2-7; size: few; CDR3: CASSTRQGFISYEQYF; DNA: TGTGCCAGCAGCACCCGACAGGGGTTTATCTCCTACGAGCAGTACTTC
D: .; V: TRBV30; J: TRBJ1-2; size: .; CDR3: CAWSGGAGHTNYGYTF; DNA: TGTGCCTGGAGTGGGGGAGCTGGACACACTAACTATGGCTACACCTTC
D: TRBD2; V: TRBV9; J: TRBJ2-7; size: .; CDR3: CASSVAGRDYEQYF; DNA: TGTGCCAGCAGCGTAGCTGGGAGGGACTACGAGCAGTACTTC
D: .; V: TRBV11-2; J: TRBJ1-2; size: .; CDR3: CASSERPYGYTF; DNA: TGTGCCAGCTCGGAGCGGCCCTATGGCTACACCTTC
D: .; V: TRBV30; J: TRBJ1-4; size: .; CDR3: CAWSVRSETEKLFF; DNA: TGTGCCTGGAGTGTAAGGAGTGAGACTGAAAAACTGTTTTTT
D: .; V: TRBV7-9; J: TRBJ1-2; size: .; CDR3: CASSLGTVYGYTF; DNA: TGTGCCAGCAGCTTAGGGACGGTCTATGGCTACACCTTC
D: .; V: TRBV9; J: TRBJ1-3; size: .; CDR3: CASSASPGQDSGNTIYF; DNA: TGTGCCAGCAGCGCCTCCCCGGGACAAGACTCTGGAAACACCATATATTTT
D: .; V: TRBV20-1; J: TRBJ1-5; size: .; CDR3: CSARGGQPQHF; DNA: TGCAGTGCTAGAGGGGGTCAGCCCCAGCATTTT
D: .; V: TRBV30; J: TRBJ1-5; size: .; CDR3: CAWSKAVYSNQPQHF; DNA: TGTGCCTGGAGTAAGGCAGTCTATAGCAATCAGCCCCAGCATTTT
D: TRBD1; V: TRBV7-6; J: TRBJ1-5; size: once; CDR3: CASSPEQGAYQPQHF; DNA: TGTGCCAGCAGCCCTGAACAGGGGGCCTATCAGCCCCAGCATTTT
D: .; V: TRBV5-1; J: TRBJ2-1; size: .; CDR3: CASSLGQAGNEQFF; DNA: TGCGCCAGCAGCTTGGGACAGGCGGGGAATGAGCAGTTCTTC
D: .; V: TRBV6-6; J: TRBJ2-3; size: .; CDR3: CASSSRGSTDTQYF; DNA: TGTGCCAGCAGTTCCCGAGGGTCCACAGATACGCAGTATTTT
D: .; V: TRBV6-5; J: TRBJ2-1; size: once; CDR3: CASRTGYNEQFF; DNA: TGTGCCAGCAGAACAGGATACAATGAGCAGTTCTTC
D: .; V: TRBV7-6; J: TRBJ2-2; size: .; CDR3: CASSLGGTANTGELFF; DNA: TGTGCCAGCAGCTTAGGCGGGACAGCGAACACCGGGGAGCTGTTTTTT
D: .; V: TRBV29-1; J: TRBJ1-1; size: once; CDR3: CSVVARVNTEAFF; DNA: TGCAGCGTTGTAGCTCGAGTGAACACTGAAGCTTTCTTT
D: .; V: TRBV7-2; J: TRBJ2-7; size: .; CDR3: CASQHPLRQGPSYEQYF; DNA: TGTGCCAGCCAGCACCCTCTCCGGCAGGGGCCTTCCTACGAGCAGTACTTC
D: TRBD2; V: TRBV2; J: TRBJ2-1; size: once; CDR3: CASSEGLAGGGHEQFF; DNA: TGTGCCAGCAGCGAAGGACTAGCGGGCGGCGGCCATGAGCAGTTCTTC
D: .; V: TRBV27; J: TRBJ2-5; size: .; CDR3: CASSFRGGETQYF; DNA: TGTGCCAGCAGTTTTCGGGGTGGGGAGACCCAGTACTTC
D: TRBD1; V: TRBV6-5; J: TRBJ1-1; size: .; CDR3: CASSRTGGPEAFF; DNA: TGTGCCAGCAGCCGAACAGGGGGGCCTGAAGCTTTCTTT
D: .; V: TRBV5-1; J: TRBJ2-1; size: .; CDR3: CASSLARQFNNEQFF; DNA: TGCGCCAGCAGCTTGGCTCGGCAGTTCAACAATGAGCAGTTCTTC
D: .; V: TRBV7-2; J: TRBJ1-3; size: .; CDR3: CASSFRSGGRVLSGNTIYF; DNA: TGTGCCAGCAGCTTCCGGTCGGGTGGCAGGGTACTTTCTGGAAACACCATATATTTT
D: .; V: TRBV29-1; J: TRBJ1-1; size: .; CDR3: CSVYLRGAFF; DNA: TGCAGCGTTTACCTCCGGGGCGCTTTCTTT
D: .; V: TRBV28; J: TRBJ1-2; size: .; CDR3: CASSLGGDYGYTF; DNA: TGTGCCAGCAGTTTGGGGGGGGACTATGGCTACACCTTC
D: TRBD1; V: TRBV4-1; J: TRBJ1-1; size: .; CDR3: CASRGDRREAFF; DNA: TGCGCCAGCAGAGGGGACAGACGTGAAGCTTTCTTT
D: TRBD2; V: TRBV19; J: TRBJ2-7; size: .; CDR3: CASKASGGHTPYEQYF; DNA: TGTGCCAGTAAAGCCAGCGGGGGGCATACTCCCTACGAGCAGTACTTC
D: .; V: TRBV9; J: TRBJ1-4; size: .; CDR3: CASSVGVLDGEKLFF; DNA: TGTGCCAGCAGCGTAGGAGTTTTGGACGGTGAAAAACTGTTTTTT
D: TRBD2; V: TRBV7-9; J: TRBJ2-7; size: .; CDR3: CASSLWPGGSGQDPYEQYF; DNA: TGTGCCAGCAGCTTATGGCCCGGGGGGAGCGGGCAAGATCCCTACGAGCAGTACTTC
D: .; V: TRBV30; J: TRBJ2-3; size: .; CDR3: CAWSGGHLSDTQYF; DNA: TGTGCCTGGAGCGGGGGCCATCTCTCGGATACGCAGTATTTT
D: .; V: TRBV19; J: TRBJ2-3; size: .; CDR3: CASSIGRGRADTQYF; DNA: TGTGCCAGTAGTATAGGGCGGGGAAGGGCAGATACGCAGTATTTT
D: TRBD1; V: TRBV28; J: TRBJ2-7; size: .; CDR3: CASSLPGQGSYEQYF; DNA: TGTGCCAGCAGTTTACCGGGACAGGGCTCCTACGAGCAGTACTTC
D: TRBD2; V: TRBV7-2; J: TRBJ2-1; size: .; CDR3: CASSLVGLAAYNEQFF; DNA: TGTGCCAGCAGCTTAGTCGGACTAGCTGCCTACAATGAGCAGTTCTTC
D: .; V: TRBV30; J: TRBJ2-7; size: .; CDR3: CAWSSGPRNEQYF; DNA: TGTGCCTGGAGTTCGGGACCACGCAACGAGCAGTACTTC
D: .; V: TRBV28; J: TRBJ2-2; size: .; CDR3: CASSLEQMNTGELFF; DNA: TGTGCCAGCAGTTTAGAACAGATGAACACCGGGGAGCTGTTTTTT
D: .; V: TRBV27; J: TRBJ2-7; size: .; CDR3: CASSFRQASYEQYF; DNA: TGTGCCAGCAGTTTTCGACAAGCCTCCTACGAGCAGTACTTC
D: .; V: TRBV30; J: TRBJ1-1; size: once; CDR3: CAWRGVGPSTMNTEAFF; DNA: TGTGCCTGGAGGGGCGTAGGTCCTTCAACCATGAACACTGAAGCTTTCTTT
D: .; V: TRBV10-3; J: TRBJ2-1; size: .; CDR3: CAISDRAPQNEQFF; DNA: TGTGCCATCAGTGATCGGGCGCCCCAAAATGAGCAGTTCTTC
D: .; V: TRBV15; J: TRBJ2-2; size: .; CDR3: CATREVPNTGELFF; DNA: TGTGCCACCAGGGAGGTTCCGAACACCGGGGAGCTGTTTTTT
D: TRBD1; V: TRBV19; J: TRBJ1-5; size: .; CDR3: CASSHPWPSQDRGNQPQHF; DNA: TGTGCCAGTAGTCACCCCTGGCCTAGCCAGGACAGGGGAAATCAGCCCCAGCATTTT
D: .; V: TRBV5-1; J: TRBJ2-7; size: .; CDR3: CASSLHFPSYEQYF; DNA: TGCGCCAGCAGCCTTCATTTCCCCTCCTACGAGCAGTACTTC
D: .; V: TRBV5-1; J: TRBJ2-7; size: .; CDR3: CASSGGTASSYEQYF; DNA: TGCGCCAGCAGCGGCGGGACAGCCAGCTCCTACGAGCAGTACTTC
D: TRBD1; V: TRBV11-3; J: TRBJ2-1; size: few; CDR3: CASSLESGTGYNEQFF; DNA: TGTGCCAGCAGCTTAGAATCAGGGACAGGGTACAATGAGCAGTTCTTC
D: .; V: TRBV7-2; J: TRBJ1-2; size: .; CDR3: CASSPPGVGYTF; DNA: TGTGCCAGCAGCCCCCCAGGGGTTGGCTACACCTTC
D: .; V: TRBV6-1; J: TRBJ2-7; size: .; CDR3: CASILYPYEQYF; DNA: TGTGCCAGCATCCTATACCCCTACGAGCAGTACTTC